This passage covers 26 T cell receptor beta chains from one sample sequenced in a study of control samples from healthy donors and cancer patients. Sequenced by immunoSEQ multiplex PCR; TCRdb stores in-frame clones only, minus some. There are approximately 140,000 clones in the sample; more than 85% occur only once, and around 5.4% lies in the top ten. The sequenced sample consisted of blood. The receptors come from a man younger than 35 in good health.

The genes are TRBV5-6 and TRBJ2-1, with D possibly TRBD1 on 5 matching bases. With 0 bases removed from V and 4 bases from J, the gap between germline ends came to 8 bases. There are 14 residues in the CDR3. Per germline, CDR1 SGHDT and CDR2 YYEEEE. CDR3 DNA: TGTGCCAGCAGCTTGGGGGGCGTATACAATGAGCAGTTCTTC. The encoded protein is CASSLGGVYNEQFF.

V gene TRBV18 combines with J gene TRBJ2-5; 7 bases match TRBD1. This CDR3 spans 16 amino acids. V gave up 3 bases and J gave up 5 bases; unmatched junction bases: 12. CDR1 and CDR2 (germline): KGHSH, LQKENI. The CDR3: CASSPRTGPVRETQYF. As DNA, the CDR3 is TGTGCCAGCTCACCGAGGACAGGACCCGTGAGGGAGACCCAGTACTTC.

The V and J genes are TRBV21-1 and TRBJ2-2. TRBV21-1 is reported as a pseudogene. The length of the CDR3 is 18 residues. Here the CDR3 DNA reads TGTGCCAGCAGCAAAGATGCGAGGGGAACATGTTTCGCCGGGGAGCTGTTTTTT. This translates into CASSKDARGTCFAGELFF.

The chain uses TRBV2 and TRBJ1-2; no reliable D call. The germline V gene encodes CDR1 SNHLY and CDR2 FYNNEI. Trimming took off 5 bases at V and 1 base at J, with 14 bases between the two ends. This CDR3 is 15 amino acids long. As DNA, the CDR3 is TGTGCCAGCAGTTACCGGACTATCGATAACTATGGCTACACCTTC. Protein product: CASSYRTIDNYGYTF.

V usage is TRBV4-1 and J usage is TRBJ2-5, with TRBD2 matching 9 bases. Germline CDR1 reads MGHRA; CDR2 reads YSYEKL. CDR3 length: 19 amino acids. Trimming removed 4 bases from V and 5 bases from J; junction bases left unmatched: 20. Written as DNA, the CDR3 is TGCGCCAGCAGCCGAGGTGGGGTAGCGCGGGGGGGCCCTGAGGAGACCCAGTACTTC. Its translation is CASSRGGVARGGPEETQYF.

V and J are TRBV13 and TRBJ1-6; D uncertain. This CDR3 region has 13 residues. V was pared by 3 bases and J by 9 bases, with 9 bases between. The germline V gene encodes CDR1 PRHDT and CDR2 FYEKMQ (reference sequence). The CDR3 here is CASSLDGFSPLHF. The DNA of the CDR3 is TGTGCCAGCAGCTTGGATGGTTTTTCACCCCTCCACTTT.

In DNA form, the CDR3 reads TGTGCCAGCAGCCAAGATTTCACGGAGAACTCTGGAAACACCATATATTTT. Its translation is CASSQDFTENSGNTIYF. This sequence joins TRBV4-2 and TRBJ1-3; D unresolved. CDR1 is LGHNA and CDR2 is YNFKEQ in the germline V gene. The V gene lost 0 bases and the J gene lost 0 bases, with 12 bases spanning the gap. The CDR3 spans 17 residues.

The chain joins TRBV6-5 to TRBJ2-2; no firm D call. Germline CDR1 MNHEY, CDR2 SVGAGI. The CDR3 loop spans 14 amino acids. Trimming removed 7 bases at V and 1 base at J, with 10 bases between. CDR3 in amino acids: CASTPYMNTGELFF. Here the CDR3 DNA reads TGTGCCAGCACTCCGTACATGAACACCGGGGAGCTGTTTTTT.

V is TRBV28 and J is TRBJ2-1; D could derive from TRBD1 or TRBD2 (5 bases each). With 6 bases removed from V and 5 bases from J, the gap between germline ends came to 17 bases. The germline V gene has CDR1 MDHEN and CDR2 SYDVKM. This CDR3 has 15 amino acids. The CDR3 nucleotides read TGTGCCAGCAGCAAAGGTGGGGACGGAGACAATGAGCAGTTCTTC. Translation gives CASSKGGDGDNEQFF.

The chain uses TRBV11-2 and TRBJ1-2; D may be TRBD1 (5 bases). V was cut by 0 bases and J by 8 bases, with 13 bases left in between. The germline gives CDR1 SGHAT, CDR2 FQNNGV. This CDR3 contains 14 residues. Here the CDR3 reads CASSLDVRSGGYTF. CDR3 coding DNA: TGTGCCAGCAGCTTAGATGTTAGGTCAGGGGGCTACACCTTC.

The chain recombines TRBV5-1 with TRBJ1-1, with D perhaps TRBD1 (5 bases). Germline CDR1 SGHRS, CDR2 YFSETQ. The V gene lost 2 bases and the J gene lost 1 base, with 9 bases spanning the gap. This CDR3 contains 14 residues. CDR3 sequence (DNA): TGCGCCAGCAGCTTCGGGGGTCAGAACACTGAAGCTTTCTTT. Protein: CASSFGGQNTEAFF.

The V call is TRBV24-1, the J call TRBJ2-1; TRBD2 might be the D (6 bases). Germline loops: CDR1 KGHDR, CDR2 SFDVKD. Trimming cost V 0 bases and J 8 bases, with 22 bases left between them. This CDR3 is built from 18 residues. CDR3 protein: CATSDLSGGSHGRYEQFF. CDR3 DNA sequence: TGTGCCACCAGTGATTTGAGTGGGGGGTCCCACGGGAGATATGAGCAGTTCTTC.

This rearrangement joins TRBV7-2 to TRBJ2-7; D is ambiguous. The V and J ends lost 0 bases and 6 bases respectively, with 3 bases between them. Looked up from germline, CDR1 is SGHTA and CDR2 is FQGNSA. The CDR3 has 11 residues. CDR3 amino acids: CASSLAVEQYF. CDR3 DNA sequence: TGTGCCAGCAGCTTAGCGGTCGAGCAGTACTTC.

This chain connects TRBV2 to TRBJ2-2, with D tentatively TRBD2 (5 bases). CDR1 and CDR2 (germline): SNHLY, FYNNEI. This CDR3 contains 14 residues. V dropped 4 bases and J dropped 4 bases, with 10 bases sitting between them. The CDR3 DNA reads TGTGCCAGCAGTGCGGTACGGGGCACCGGGGAGCTGTTTTTT. The encoded protein is CASSAVRGTGELFF.

This clone was seen just once. The V and J genes are TRBV9 and TRBJ2-7, with D unresolved. In germline, CDR1 is SGDLS, CDR2 YYNGEE. The CDR3 runs to 15 residues. Trimming left V 4 bases short and J 3 bases short, with 17 bases between. This CDR3 is CASSPETGGFYEQYF. The CDR3 coding sequence is TGTGCCAGCAGCCCAGAAACTGGCGGATTCTACGAGCAGTACTTC.

This clone occurred once. V and J are TRBV10-3 and TRBJ2-1; 7 nucleotides align to TRBD1. The length of the CDR3 is 14 residues. Per the germline V gene, CDR1 is ENHRY and CDR2 is SYGVKD. V gave up 9 bases and J gave up 3 bases; unmatched junction bases: 8. CDR3 DNA sequence: TGTGCCATACGAAGCCGGGACAGCTACAATGAGCAGTTCTTC. It is translated as CAIRSRDSYNEQFF.

V and J are TRBV20-1 and TRBJ2-7; D is unresolved. Germline CDR1 and CDR2: DFQATT and SNEGSKA (reference sequence). The V end was cut by 4 bases, the J end by 4 bases, with 8 bases between. The CDR3 totals 11 residues. Here the CDR3 DNA reads TGCAGTGCTAAAATCGCGTACGAGCAGTACTTC. It encodes CSAKIAYEQYF.

This sequence joins TRBV9 and TRBJ1-4; no clear D gene. This CDR3 comprises 15 residues. From germline, CDR1 is SGDLS and CDR2 YYNGEE. The ends were cut back, 1 base at V and 0 bases at J, with 7 bases in the middle. The CDR3 DNA reads as TGTGCCAGCAGCGTATTGGGAGCAACTAATGAAAAACTGTTTTTT. Protein: CASSVLGATNEKLFF.

The rearrangement links TRBV25-1 to TRBJ1-1; D remains unclear. The CDR3 extends over 15 amino acids. Germline CDR1 and CDR2: MGHDK and SYGVNS. V shed 0 bases and J shed 1 base, with 9 bases lying between them. The chain's CDR3 is CASSEYRATNTEAFF. Here the CDR3 DNA reads TGTGCCAGCAGTGAATATCGGGCCACGAACACTGAAGCTTTCTTT.

This clone has a handful of counts. This chain connects TRBV6-5 to TRBJ1-1; D is unclear. The CDR3 contains 11 residues. Germline V gene sequence: CDR1 MNHEY, CDR2 SVGAGI. Trimming shortened V by 3 bases and J by 3 bases, and 2 bases separated the two germline ends. The CDR3 sequence is CASSYYTEAFF. Here the CDR3 DNA reads TGTGCCAGCAGTTATTACACTGAAGCTTTCTTT.

The V and J genes are TRBV4-3 and TRBJ2-1; no clear D. There are 11 residues in the CDR3. From germline, CDR1 is LGHNA and CDR2 YSLEER. Trimming removed 6 bases at V and 8 bases at J, with 8 bases between. The CDR3 DNA sequence: TGCGCCAGCAGTAGCTCAGATGAGCAGTTCTTC. Translation gives CASSSSDEQFF.

The rearrangement joins TRBV30 to TRBJ1-2; D remains unclear. The germline V and J ends were trimmed by 7 bases and 0 bases, with 12 bases remaining between them. Per the germline V gene, CDR1 is GTSNPN and CDR2 is SVGIG (reference sequence). This CDR3 comprises 13 residues. The CDR3 region has the DNA TGTGCCTCTGTCAGCGGAGCTAACTATGGCTACACCTTC. This encodes CASVSGANYGYTF.

The gene calls are TRBV2 and TRBJ1-2; D uncertain. The CDR3 extends over 12 amino acids. Germline lookup yields CDR1 SNHLY and CDR2 FYNNEI. V was shortened by 4 bases and J by 4 bases, with 7 bases between the two germline ends. CDR3 residues: CASSGFSYGYTF. CDR3 coding DNA: TGTGCCAGCAGTGGGTTCAGCTATGGCTACACCTTC.

This chain joins TRBV9 and TRBJ2-1; D is ambiguous. Germline lookup yields CDR1 SGDLS and CDR2 YYNGEE. The V and J ends lost 7 bases and 2 bases respectively, with 13 bases between them. The length of the CDR3 is 14 residues. The CDR3 bases are TGTGCCAGCGGGCCTGACCCGACCTACAATGAGCAGTTCTTC. This sequence encodes CASGPDPTYNEQFF.

This clone was observed a single time. CDR3 bases: TGTGCCAGTAGTATTCGTGGGACAGGGGATTCACCCCTCCACTTT. Its protein is CASSIRGTGDSPLHF. The chain recombines TRBV19 with TRBJ1-6, with TRBD1 identical over 10 bases. Germline V gene lookup returns CDR1 LNHDA and CDR2 SQIVND (reference sequence). The V gene end was trimmed by 3 bases and the J gene end by 8 bases; junction bases not matched to a gene: 4. This CDR3 contains 15 residues.

V is TRBV3-1 (or the pseudogene TRBV3-2) and J is TRBJ2-1; D gene ambiguous. The V and J ends lost 2 bases and 5 bases respectively, with 4 bases between them. The CDR3 covers 12 residues. The germline CDR1 and CDR2 sequences are LGHDT and YNNKEL (reference sequence). The CDR3 DNA reads as TGTGCCAGCAGCCAAACGGACAATGAGCAGTTCTTC. Its protein product is CASSQTDNEQFF.